There are a few counts of the clone carrying this T cell receptor beta chain. This sample is part of a study of T-cell memory formation after mild COVID-19. Via MiXCR, TCRdb re-called the 5' RACE reads, giving one row per CDR3 protein. The sample lists hundreds of thousands of distinct CDR3 sequences; roughly 20% were seen once. Trimming took 10 bases from V and 7 from J, leaving 22 bases between them. CDR3 length: 14 amino acids. Source material: PBMCs or a T cell subset sorted from them (not recorded which). The source is an adult woman who had mild COVID-19 (a few samples of this study predate the infection). Cell type and time point are not known. The chain couples TRBV12-3 or TRBV12-4 to TRBJ1-1, with a possible D match to TRBD1 (6 bases). CDR3 sequence (DNA): TGTGCCATCAGGGCAGGGGCGGCTGTGGGTGAAGCTTTCTTT. It is translated as CAIRAGAAVGEAFF.